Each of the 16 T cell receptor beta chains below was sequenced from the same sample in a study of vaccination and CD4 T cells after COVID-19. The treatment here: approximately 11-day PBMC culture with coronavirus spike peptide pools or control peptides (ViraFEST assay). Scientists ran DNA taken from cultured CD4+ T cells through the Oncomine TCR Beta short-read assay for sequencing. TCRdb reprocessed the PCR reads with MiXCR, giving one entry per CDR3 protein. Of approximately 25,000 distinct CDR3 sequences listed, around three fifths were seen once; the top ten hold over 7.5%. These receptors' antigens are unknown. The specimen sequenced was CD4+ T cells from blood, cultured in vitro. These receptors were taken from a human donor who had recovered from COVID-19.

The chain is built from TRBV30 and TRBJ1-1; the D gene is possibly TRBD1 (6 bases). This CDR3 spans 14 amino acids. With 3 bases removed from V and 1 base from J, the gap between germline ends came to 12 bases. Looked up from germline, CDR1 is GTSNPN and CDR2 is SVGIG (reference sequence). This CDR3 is CAWRNRATNTEAFF. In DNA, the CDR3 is TGTGCCTGGAGGAACAGGGCAACGAACACTGAAGCTTTCTTT.

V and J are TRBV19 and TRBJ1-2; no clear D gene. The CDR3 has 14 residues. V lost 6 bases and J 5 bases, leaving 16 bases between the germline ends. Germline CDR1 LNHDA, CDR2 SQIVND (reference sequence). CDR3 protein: CASSPGPSQYGYTF. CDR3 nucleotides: TGTGCCAGTAGCCCCGGACCCTCCCAGTATGGCTACACCTTC.

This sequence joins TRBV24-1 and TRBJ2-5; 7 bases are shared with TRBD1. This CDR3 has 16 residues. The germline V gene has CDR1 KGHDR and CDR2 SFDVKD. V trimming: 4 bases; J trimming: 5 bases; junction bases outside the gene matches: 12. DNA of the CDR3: TGTGCCACCAGTGACCCTACAGGGGTGGTGGAGGAGACCCAGTACTTC. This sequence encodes CATSDPTGVVEETQYF.

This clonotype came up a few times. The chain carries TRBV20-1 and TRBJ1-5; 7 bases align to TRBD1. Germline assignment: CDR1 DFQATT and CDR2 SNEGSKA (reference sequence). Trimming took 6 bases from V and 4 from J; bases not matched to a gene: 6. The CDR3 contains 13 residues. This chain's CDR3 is CSAADRKNQPQHF. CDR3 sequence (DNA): TGCAGTGCCGCGGACAGGAAGAATCAGCCCCAGCATTTT.

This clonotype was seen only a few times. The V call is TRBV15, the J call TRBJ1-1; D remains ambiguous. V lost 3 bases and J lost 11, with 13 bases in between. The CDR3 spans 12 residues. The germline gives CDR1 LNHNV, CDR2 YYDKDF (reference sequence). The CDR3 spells CATSRGRQVAFF. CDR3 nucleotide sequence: TGTGCCACCAGCAGGGGGAGGCAGGTGGCTTTCTTT. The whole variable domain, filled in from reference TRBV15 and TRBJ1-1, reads DAMVIQNPRYQVTQFGKPVTLSCSQTLNHNVMYWYQQKSSQAPKLLFHYYDKDFNNEADTPDNFQSRRPNTSFCFLDIRSPGLGDTAMYLCATSRGRQVAFFGQGTRLTVV.

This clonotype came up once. The CDR3 protein is CASRSANRDYQETQYF. The CDR3 nucleotides read TGTGCCAGCAGATCCGCGAACAGAGATTATCAAGAGACCCAGTACTTC. The chain uses TRBV6-2 or TRBV6-3 and TRBJ2-5; D gene uncertain. CDR3 length: 16 residues. Trimming stripped 6 bases from V and 2 bases from J, with 19 bases between. CDR1 is MNHEY, CDR2 SVGEGT, per germline.

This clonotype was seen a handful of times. CDR3 nucleotide sequence: TGTGCCAGCAGACGTAGAGGGGACAGTAATTCACCCCTCCACTTT. Translation gives CASRRRGDSNSPLHF. The chain couples TRBV7-2 to TRBJ1-6, with 7 bases lining up with TRBD1. Losses at the gene ends were 6 bases for V and 6 bases for J; bases not matched to a gene: 8. In germline, CDR1 is SGHTA, CDR2 FQGNSA. CDR3 length: 15 amino acids.

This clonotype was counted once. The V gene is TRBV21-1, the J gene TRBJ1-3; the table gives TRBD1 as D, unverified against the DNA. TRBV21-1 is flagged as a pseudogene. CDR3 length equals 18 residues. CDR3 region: CASSKKARVTNSGNTIYF. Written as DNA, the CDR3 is TGTGCCAGCAGCAAAAAGGCCAGGGTAACCAACTCTGGAAACACCATATATTTT.

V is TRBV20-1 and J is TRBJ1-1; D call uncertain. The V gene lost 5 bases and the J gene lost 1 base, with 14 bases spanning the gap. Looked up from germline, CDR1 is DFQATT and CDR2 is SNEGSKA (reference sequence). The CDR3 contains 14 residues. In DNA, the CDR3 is TGCAGTGCTCATCTACCCCTACCGAACACTGAAGCTTTCTTT. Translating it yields CSAHLPLPNTEAFF.

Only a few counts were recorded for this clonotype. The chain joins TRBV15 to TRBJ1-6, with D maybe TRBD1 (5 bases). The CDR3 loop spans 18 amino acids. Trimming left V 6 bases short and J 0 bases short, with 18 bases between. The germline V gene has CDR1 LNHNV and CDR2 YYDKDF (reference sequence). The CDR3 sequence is CATSGEMYRSSYNSPLHF. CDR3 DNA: TGTGCCACCAGTGGAGAGATGTACAGGAGCTCCTATAATTCACCCCTCCACTTT.

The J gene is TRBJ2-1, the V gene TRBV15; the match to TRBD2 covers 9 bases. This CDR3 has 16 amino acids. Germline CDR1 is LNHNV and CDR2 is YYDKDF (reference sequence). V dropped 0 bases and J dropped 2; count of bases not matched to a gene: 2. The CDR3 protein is CATSRELAGPYNEQFF. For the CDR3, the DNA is TGTGCCACCAGCAGAGAACTAGCGGGTCCCTACAATGAGCAGTTCTTC.

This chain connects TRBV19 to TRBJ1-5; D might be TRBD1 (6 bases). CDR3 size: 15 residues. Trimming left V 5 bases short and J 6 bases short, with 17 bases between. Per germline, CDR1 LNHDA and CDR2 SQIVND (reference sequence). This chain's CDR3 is CASSPPRGTTQPQHF. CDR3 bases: TGTGCCAGTAGTCCTCCCCGGGGGACAACTCAGCCCCAGCATTTT.

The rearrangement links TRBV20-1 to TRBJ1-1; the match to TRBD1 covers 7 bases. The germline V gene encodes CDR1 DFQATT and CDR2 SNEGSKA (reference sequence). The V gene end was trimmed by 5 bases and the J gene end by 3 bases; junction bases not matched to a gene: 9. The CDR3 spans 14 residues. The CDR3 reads CSAPRGGGHTEAFF. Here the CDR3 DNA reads TGCAGTGCTCCCAGGGGAGGGGGCCACACTGAAGCTTTCTTT.

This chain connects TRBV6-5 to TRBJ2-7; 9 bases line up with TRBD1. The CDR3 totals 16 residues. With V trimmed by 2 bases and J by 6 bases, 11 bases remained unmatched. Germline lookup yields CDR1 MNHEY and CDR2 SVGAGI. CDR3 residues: CASSYGAGTGTFEQYF. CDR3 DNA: TGTGCCAGCAGTTACGGTGCCGGGACAGGGACCTTCGAGCAGTACTTC.

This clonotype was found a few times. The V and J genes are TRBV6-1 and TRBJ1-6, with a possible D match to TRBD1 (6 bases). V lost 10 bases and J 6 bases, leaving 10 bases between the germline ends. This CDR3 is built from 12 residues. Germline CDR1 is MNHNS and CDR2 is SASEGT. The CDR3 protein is CATRDTNSPLHF. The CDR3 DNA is TGTGCCACCCGGGACACTAATTCACCCCTCCACTTT.

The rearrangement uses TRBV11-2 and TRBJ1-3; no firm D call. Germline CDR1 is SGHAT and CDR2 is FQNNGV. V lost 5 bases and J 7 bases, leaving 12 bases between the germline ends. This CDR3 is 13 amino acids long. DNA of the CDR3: TGTGCCAGCAGCCAGGACCGGTGGAACACCATATATTTT. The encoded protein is CASSQDRWNTIYF.